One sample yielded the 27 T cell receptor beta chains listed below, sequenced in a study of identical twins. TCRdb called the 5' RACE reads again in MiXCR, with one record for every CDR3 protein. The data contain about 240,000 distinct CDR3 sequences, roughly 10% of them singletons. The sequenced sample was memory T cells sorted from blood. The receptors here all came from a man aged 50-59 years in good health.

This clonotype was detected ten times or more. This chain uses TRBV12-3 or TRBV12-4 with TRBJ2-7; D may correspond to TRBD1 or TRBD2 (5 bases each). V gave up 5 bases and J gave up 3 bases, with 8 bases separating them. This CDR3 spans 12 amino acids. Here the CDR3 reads CASSRGDYEQYF. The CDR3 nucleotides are TGTGCCAGCAGTCGAGGGGACTACGAGCAGTACTTC.

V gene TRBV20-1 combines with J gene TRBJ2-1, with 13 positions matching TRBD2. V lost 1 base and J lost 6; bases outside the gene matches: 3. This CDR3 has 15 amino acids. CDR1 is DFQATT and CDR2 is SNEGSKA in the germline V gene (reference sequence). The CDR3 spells CSARATSGGFNEQFF. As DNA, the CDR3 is TGCAGTGCTAGAGCGACTAGCGGGGGGTTCAATGAGCAGTTCTTC.

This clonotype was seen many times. Here the CDR3 reads CASSYLGRNKNNSPLHF. CDR3 nucleotide sequence: TGTGCCAGCAGTTACCTCGGCAGGAACAAAAATAATTCACCCCTCCACTTT. The genes are TRBV6-5 and TRBJ1-6, with no clear D. Germline-derived CDR1 and CDR2 are MNHEY and SVGAGI. The CDR3 consists of 17 residues. With 2 bases removed from V and 5 bases from J, the gap between germline ends came to 16 bases.

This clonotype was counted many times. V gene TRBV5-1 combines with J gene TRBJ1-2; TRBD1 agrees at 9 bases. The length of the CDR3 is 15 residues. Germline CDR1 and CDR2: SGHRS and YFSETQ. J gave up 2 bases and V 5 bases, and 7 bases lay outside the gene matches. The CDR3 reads CASSLYGQGNYGYTF. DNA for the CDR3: TGCGCCAGCAGTTTATACGGACAGGGGAACTATGGCTACACCTTC.

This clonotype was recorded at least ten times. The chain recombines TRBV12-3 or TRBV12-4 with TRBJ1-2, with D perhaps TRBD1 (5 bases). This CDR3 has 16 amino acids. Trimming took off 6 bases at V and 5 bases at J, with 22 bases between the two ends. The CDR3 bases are TGTGCCAGCAGCATTACCCCCCGGGACCTACCTTATGGCTACACCTTC. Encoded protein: CASSITPRDLPYGYTF.

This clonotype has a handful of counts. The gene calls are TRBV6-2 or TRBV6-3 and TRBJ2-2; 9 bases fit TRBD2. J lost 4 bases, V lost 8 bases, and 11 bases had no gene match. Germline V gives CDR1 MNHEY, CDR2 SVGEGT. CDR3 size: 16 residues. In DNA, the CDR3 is TGTGCCAGCGGTGGATGGGCTAGCGGGGCCACCGGGGAGCTGTTTTTT. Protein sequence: CASGGWASGATGELFF.

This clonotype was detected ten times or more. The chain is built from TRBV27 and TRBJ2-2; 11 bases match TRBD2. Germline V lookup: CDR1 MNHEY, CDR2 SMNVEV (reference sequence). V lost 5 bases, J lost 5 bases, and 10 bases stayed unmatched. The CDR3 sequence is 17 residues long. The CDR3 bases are TGTGCCAGCAGTCCCCAACTAGCGGGGGTCGGGACCGGGGAGCTGTTTTTT. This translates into CASSPQLAGVGTGELFF.

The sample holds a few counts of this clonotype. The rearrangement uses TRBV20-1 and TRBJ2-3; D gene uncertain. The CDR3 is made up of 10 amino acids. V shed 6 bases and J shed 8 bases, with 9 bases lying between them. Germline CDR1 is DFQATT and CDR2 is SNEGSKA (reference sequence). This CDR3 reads CSALTRTQYF. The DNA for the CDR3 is TGCAGTGCCCTGACACGTACGCAGTATTTT.

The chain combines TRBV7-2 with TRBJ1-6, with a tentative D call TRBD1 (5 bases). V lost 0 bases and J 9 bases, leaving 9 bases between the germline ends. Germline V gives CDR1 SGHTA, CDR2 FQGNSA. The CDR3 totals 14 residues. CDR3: CASSLARQGSPLHF. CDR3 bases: TGTGCCAGCAGCTTAGCGCGTCAGGGTTCACCCCTCCACTTT.

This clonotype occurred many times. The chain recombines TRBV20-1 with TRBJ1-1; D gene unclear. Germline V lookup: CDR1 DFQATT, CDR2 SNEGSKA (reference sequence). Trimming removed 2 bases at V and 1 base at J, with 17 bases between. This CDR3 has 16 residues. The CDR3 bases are TGCAGTGCTAGAACCGGGAGACTTTCGGGGAACACTGAAGCTTTCTTT. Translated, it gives CSARTGRLSGNTEAFF.

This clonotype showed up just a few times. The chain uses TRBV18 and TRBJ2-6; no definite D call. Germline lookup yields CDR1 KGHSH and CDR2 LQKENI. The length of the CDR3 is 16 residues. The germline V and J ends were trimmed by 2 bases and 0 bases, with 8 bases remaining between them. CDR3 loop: CASSPESASGANVLTF. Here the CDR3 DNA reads TGTGCCAGCTCACCAGAGAGTGCCTCTGGGGCCAACGTCCTGACTTTC.

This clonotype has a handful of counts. This chain's CDR3 is CSARSGRGRVYNEQFF. In DNA, the CDR3 is TGCAGTGCTAGAAGTGGGCGCGGGAGAGTTTACAATGAGCAGTTCTTC. The chain recombines TRBV20-1 with TRBJ2-1; 7 bases are a match to TRBD2. CDR3 length equals 16 residues. V shed 2 bases, J shed 4 bases, and the junction held 11 bases outside the gene matches. CDR1 is DFQATT, CDR2 SNEGSKA, per germline (reference sequence).

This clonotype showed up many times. CDR3 in DNA: TGTGCCAGCAGCGTAGCGGGACTAGCGGGAGATGAGCAGTTCTTC. This codes for CASSVAGLAGDEQFF. The chain joins TRBV9 to TRBJ2-1, with TRBD2 matching 14 bases. CDR3 length equals 15 residues. With V trimmed by 0 bases and J by 8 bases, 1 base remained unmatched. Germline CDR1 reads SGDLS; CDR2 reads YYNGEE.

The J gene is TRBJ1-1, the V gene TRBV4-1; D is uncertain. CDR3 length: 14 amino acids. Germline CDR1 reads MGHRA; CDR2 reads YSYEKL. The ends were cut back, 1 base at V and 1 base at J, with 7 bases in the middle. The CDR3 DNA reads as TGCGCCAGCAGCCAAGTATCAGGGAACACTGAAGCTTTCTTT. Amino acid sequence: CASSQVSGNTEAFF.

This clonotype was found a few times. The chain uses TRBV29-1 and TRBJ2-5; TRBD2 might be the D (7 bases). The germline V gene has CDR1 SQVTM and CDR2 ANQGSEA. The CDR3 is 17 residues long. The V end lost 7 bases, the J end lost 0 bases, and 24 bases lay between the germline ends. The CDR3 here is CSAEGGRSQKYQETQYF. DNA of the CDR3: TGCAGCGCTGAGGGGGGGCGGAGTCAGAAGTACCAAGAGACCCAGTACTTC.

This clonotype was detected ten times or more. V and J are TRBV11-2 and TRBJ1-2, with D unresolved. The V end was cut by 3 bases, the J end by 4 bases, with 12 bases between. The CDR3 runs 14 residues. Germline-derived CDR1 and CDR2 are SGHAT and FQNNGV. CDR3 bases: TGTGCCAGCAGCTTGAGGGCCAATTTCTATGGCTACACCTTC. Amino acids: CASSLRANFYGYTF.

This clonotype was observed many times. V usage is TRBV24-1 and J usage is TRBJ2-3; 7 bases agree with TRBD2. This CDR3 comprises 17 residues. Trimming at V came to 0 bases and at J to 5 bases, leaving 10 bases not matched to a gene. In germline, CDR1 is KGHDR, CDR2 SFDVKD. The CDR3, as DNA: TGTGCCACCAGTGATTTGAGGGTCGGCGGGAGTGGAGATACGCAGTATTTT. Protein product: CATSDLRVGGSGDTQYF.

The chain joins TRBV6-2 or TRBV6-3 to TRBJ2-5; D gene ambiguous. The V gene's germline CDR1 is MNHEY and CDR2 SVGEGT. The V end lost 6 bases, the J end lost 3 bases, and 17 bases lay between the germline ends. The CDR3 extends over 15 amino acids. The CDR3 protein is CASSNLVRREETQYF. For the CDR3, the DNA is TGTGCCAGCAGCAACCTGGTGCGCAGAGAAGAGACCCAGTACTTC.

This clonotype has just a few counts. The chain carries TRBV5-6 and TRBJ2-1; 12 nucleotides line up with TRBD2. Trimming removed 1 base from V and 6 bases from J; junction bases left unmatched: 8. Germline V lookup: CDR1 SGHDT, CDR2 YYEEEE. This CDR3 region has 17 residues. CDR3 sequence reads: CASSLSLAGGPGNEQFF. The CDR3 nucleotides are TGTGCCAGCAGCTTGTCCCTAGCGGGAGGGCCGGGCAATGAGCAGTTCTTC.

In DNA, the CDR3 is TGTGCCAGCAGCTTAGACCCGGAGGGCTACAATGAGCAGTTCTTC. Amino acid sequence: CASSLDPEGYNEQFF. J is TRBJ2-1 and V is TRBV11-2, with D maybe TRBD2 (6 bases). V was trimmed by 0 bases and J by 3 bases, leaving 9 bases between them. The germline gives CDR1 SGHAT, CDR2 FQNNGV. The CDR3 contains 15 residues.

The CDR3 is CASSPIQGGSYEQYF. The CDR3 coding sequence is TGTGCCAGCTCACCGATACAGGGGGGCAGCTACGAGCAGTACTTC. The chain uses TRBV18 and TRBJ2-7; 8 bases align to TRBD1. This CDR3 comprises 15 residues. CDR1 and CDR2 from the germline V gene are KGHSH and LQKENI. With 3 bases clipped from V and 3 bases from J, the junction kept 7 bases outside the gene matches.

The CDR3 DNA sequence: TGTGCCAGCGCCGAACTTTCCCCACCAGCTGGGAAGCAGTTCTTC. Translation gives CASAELSPPAGKQFF. V is TRBV12-3 or TRBV12-4 and J is TRBJ2-1; D ambiguous. The CDR3 has 15 residues. Deletions cut 8 bases from V and 11 bases from J, with 25 bases between.

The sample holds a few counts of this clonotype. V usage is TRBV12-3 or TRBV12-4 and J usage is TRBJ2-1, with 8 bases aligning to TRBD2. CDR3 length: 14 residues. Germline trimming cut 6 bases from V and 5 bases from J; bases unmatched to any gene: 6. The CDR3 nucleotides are TGTGCCAGCAGGGTTAGCGGGGCCAACAATGAGCAGTTCTTC. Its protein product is CASRVSGANNEQFF.

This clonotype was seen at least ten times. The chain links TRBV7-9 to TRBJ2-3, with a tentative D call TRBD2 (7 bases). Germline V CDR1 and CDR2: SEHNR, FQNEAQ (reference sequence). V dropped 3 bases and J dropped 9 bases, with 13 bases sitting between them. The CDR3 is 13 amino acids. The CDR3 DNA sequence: TGTGCCAGCAGCTTCCGGGGGGCGCCCACGCAGTATTTT. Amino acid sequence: CASSFRGAPTQYF.

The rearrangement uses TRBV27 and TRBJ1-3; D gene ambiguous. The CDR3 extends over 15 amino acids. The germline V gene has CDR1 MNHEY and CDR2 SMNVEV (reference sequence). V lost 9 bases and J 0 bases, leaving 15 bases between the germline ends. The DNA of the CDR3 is TGTGCCAGAAGGTGTGCAGTCCCCTCTGGAAACACCATATATTTT. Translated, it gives CARRCAVPSGNTIYF.

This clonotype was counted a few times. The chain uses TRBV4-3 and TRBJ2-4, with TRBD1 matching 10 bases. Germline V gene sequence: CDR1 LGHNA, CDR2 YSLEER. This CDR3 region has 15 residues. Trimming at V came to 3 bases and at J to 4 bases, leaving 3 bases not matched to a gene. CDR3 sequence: CASSQKDRGKNIQYF. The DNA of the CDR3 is TGCGCCAGCAGCCAGAAGGACAGGGGGAAAAACATTCAGTACTTC.

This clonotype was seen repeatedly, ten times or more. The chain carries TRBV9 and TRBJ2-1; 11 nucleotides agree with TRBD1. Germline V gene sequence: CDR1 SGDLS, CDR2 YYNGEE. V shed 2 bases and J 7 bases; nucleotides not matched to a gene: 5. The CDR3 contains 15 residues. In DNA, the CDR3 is TGTGCCAGCAGCGTGAGGACAGGGGGCCTTAATGAGCAGTTCTTC. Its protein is CASSVRTGGLNEQFF.